This TCR beta chain was retrieved from a study of blood T cell repertoires in COVID-19. Study information: Donors in the United States, Italy and Spain gave samples during acute or convalescent COVID-19.

V lost 6 bases and J 1 base, leaving 6 bases between the germline ends. There are 12 residues in the CDR3. Clones were read by immunoSEQ multiplex PCR, and TCRdb kept only the in-frame ones, dropping some. The sample yields tens of thousands of clones, around 81% seen once. The chain employs TRBV12-3 or TRBV12-4 and TRBJ2-5; D remains unclear. The sequenced sample consisted of peripheral blood. This TCR was recovered from a human donor in a cohort sampled during active COVID-19. Here the CDR3 reads CASSPIQETQYF. The CDR3 coding sequence is TGTGCCAGCAGCCCTATCCAAGAGACCCAGTACTTC.